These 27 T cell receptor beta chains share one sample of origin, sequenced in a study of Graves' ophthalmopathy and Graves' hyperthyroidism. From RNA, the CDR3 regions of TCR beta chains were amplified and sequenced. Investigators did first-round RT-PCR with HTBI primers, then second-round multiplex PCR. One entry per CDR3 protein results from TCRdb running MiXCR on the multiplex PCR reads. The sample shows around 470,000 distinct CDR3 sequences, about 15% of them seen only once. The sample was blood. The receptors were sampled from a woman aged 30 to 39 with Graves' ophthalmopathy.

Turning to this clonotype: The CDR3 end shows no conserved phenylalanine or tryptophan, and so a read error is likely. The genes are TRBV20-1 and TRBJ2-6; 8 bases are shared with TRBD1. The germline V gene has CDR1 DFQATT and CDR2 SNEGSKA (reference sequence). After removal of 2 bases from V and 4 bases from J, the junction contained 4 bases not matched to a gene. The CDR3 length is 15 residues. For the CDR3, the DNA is TGCAGTGCTAGATCGACAGGGGCCGGGGCCAACGTCCTGACTTAC. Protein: CSARSTGAGANVLTY.

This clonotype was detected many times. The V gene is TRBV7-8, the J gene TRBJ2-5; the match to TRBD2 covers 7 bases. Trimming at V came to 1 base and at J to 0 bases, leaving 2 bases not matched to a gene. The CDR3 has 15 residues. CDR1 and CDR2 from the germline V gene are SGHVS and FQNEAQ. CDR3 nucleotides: TGTGCCAGCAGCTTAGGGGACTACTACCAAGAGACCCAGTACTTC. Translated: CASSLGDYYQETQYF.

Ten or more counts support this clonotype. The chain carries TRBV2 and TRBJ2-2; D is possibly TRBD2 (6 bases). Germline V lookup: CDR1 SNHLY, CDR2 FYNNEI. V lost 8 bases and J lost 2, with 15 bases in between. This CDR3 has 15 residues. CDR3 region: CASSWGLENTGELFF. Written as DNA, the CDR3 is TGTGCCAGCTCGTGGGGACTGGAAAACACCGGGGAGCTGTTTTTT.

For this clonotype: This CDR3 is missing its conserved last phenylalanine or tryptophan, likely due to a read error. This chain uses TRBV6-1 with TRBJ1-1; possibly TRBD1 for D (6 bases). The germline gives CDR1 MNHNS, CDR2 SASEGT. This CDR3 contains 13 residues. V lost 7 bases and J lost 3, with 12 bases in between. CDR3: CASILDRHTEAFL. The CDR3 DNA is TGTGCCAGCATTCTGGACAGACACACTGAAGCTTTCCTT.

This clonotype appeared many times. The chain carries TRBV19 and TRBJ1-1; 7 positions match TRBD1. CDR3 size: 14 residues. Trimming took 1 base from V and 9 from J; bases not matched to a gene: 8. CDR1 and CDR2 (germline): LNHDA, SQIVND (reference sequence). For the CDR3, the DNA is TGTGCCAGTAGTATAGCCTCGGGACAGCCCCAAGCTTTCTTT. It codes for CASSIASGQPQAFF.

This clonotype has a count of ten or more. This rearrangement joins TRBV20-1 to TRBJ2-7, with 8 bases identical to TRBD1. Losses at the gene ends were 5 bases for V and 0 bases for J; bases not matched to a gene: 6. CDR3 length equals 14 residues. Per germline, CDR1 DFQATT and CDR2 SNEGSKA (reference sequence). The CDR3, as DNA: TGCAGTGCTTCAGGGGGCCGGAGCTCCTACGAGCAGTACTTC. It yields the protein CSASGGRSSYEQYF.

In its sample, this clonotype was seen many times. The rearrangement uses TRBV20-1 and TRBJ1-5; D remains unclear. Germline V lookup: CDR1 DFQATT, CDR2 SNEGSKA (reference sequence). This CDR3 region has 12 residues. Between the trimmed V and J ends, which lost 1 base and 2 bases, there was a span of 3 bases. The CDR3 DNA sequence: TGCAGTGCTAGAGGGGGCAATCAGCCCCAGCATTTT. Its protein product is CSARGGNQPQHF.

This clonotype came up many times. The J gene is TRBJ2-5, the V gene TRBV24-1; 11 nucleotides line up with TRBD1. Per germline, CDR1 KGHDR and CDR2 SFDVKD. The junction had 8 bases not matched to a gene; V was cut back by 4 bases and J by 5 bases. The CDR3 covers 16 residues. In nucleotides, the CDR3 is TGTGCCACCAGTGACTCCGGGACAGGGGGTTCGGAGACCCAGTACTTC. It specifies CATSDSGTGGSETQYF.

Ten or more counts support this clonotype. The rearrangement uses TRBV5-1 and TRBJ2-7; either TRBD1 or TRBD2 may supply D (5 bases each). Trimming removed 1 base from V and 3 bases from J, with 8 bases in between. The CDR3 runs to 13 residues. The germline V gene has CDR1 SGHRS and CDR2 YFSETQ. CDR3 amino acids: CASSLLGDYEQYF. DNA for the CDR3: TGCGCCAGCAGCTTGTTGGGGGACTACGAGCAGTACTTC.

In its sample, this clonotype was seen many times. CDR3 sequence (DNA): TGCAGTGCTAGAGATATGGGACAGGCTAGCTCCTACGAGCAGTACTTC. The encoded protein is CSARDMGQASSYEQYF. The chain uses TRBV20-1 and TRBJ2-7; 8 nucleotides agree with TRBD1. Germline trimming cut 0 bases from V and 0 bases from J; bases unmatched to any gene: 7. The CDR3 runs 16 residues. Germline CDR1 reads DFQATT; CDR2 reads SNEGSKA (reference sequence).

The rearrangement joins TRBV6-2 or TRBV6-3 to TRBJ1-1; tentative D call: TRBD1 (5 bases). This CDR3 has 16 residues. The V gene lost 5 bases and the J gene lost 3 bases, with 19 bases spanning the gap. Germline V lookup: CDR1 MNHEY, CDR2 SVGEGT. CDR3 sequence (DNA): TGTGCCAGCAGTGGGGCTGAGGGACCCACGTACACTGAAGCTTTCTTT. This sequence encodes CASSGAEGPTYTEAFF.

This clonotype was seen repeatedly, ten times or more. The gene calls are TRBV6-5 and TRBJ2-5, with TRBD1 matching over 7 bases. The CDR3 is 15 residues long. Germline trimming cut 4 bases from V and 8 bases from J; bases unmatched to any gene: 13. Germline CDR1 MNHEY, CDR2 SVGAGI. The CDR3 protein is CASSWRGGQVDTQYF. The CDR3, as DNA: TGTGCCAGCAGTTGGCGCGGCGGACAGGTTGACACCCAGTACTTC.

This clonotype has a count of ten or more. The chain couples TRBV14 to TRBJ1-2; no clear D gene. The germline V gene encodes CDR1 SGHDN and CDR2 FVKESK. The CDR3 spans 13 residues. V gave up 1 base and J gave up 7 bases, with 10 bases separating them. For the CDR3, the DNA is TGTGCCAGCAGCCAAGCCGCCGGCAGTGGCTACACCTTC. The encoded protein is CASSQAAGSGYTF.

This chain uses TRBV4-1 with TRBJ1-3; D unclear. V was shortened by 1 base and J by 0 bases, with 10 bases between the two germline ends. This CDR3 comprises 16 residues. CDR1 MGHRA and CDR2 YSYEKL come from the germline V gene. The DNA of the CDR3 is TGCGCCAGCAGCCAAGTTACCTGGCTCTCTGGAAACACCATATATTTT. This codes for CASSQVTWLSGNTIYF.

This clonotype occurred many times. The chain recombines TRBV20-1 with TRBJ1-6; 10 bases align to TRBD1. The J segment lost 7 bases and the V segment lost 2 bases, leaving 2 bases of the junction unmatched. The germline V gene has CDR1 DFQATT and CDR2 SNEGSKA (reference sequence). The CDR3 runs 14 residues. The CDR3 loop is CSARRTGGNSPLHF. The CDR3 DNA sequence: TGCAGTGCTAGACGGACAGGGGGGAATTCACCCCTCCACTTT.

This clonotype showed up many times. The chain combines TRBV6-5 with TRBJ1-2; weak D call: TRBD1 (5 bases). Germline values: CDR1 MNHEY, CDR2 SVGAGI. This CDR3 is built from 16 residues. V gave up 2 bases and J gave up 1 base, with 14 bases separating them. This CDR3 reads CASSYGGGGSNYGYTF. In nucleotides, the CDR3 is TGTGCCAGCAGTTACGGCGGGGGTGGTAGTAACTATGGCTACACCTTC.

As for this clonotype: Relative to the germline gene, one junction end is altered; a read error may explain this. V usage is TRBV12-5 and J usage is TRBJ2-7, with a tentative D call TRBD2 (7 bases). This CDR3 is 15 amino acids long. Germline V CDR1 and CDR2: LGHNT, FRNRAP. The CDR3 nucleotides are TGTGCTAGCCTGTTACGGGACATGCGGGACTACGATCAGTACTTC. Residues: CASLLRDMRDYDQYF.

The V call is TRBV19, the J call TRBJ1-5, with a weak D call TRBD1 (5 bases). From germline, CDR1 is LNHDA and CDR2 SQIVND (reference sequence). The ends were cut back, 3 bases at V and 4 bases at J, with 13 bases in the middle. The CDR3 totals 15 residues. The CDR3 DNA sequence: TGTGCCAGTAGTATGGGGCGCAGGTCGAATCAGCCCCAGCATTTT. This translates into CASSMGRRSNQPQHF.

The CDR3 here is CASSQIADLSAETQYF. The CDR3 nucleotides are TGCGCCAGCAGCCAGATAGCGGATCTAAGCGCTGAGACCCAGTACTTC. This chain links TRBV4-1 with TRBJ2-5; possibly TRBD2 for D (6 bases). Per germline, CDR1 MGHRA and CDR2 YSYEKL. The CDR3 totals 16 residues. V shed 3 bases and J shed 5 bases, with 19 bases lying between them.

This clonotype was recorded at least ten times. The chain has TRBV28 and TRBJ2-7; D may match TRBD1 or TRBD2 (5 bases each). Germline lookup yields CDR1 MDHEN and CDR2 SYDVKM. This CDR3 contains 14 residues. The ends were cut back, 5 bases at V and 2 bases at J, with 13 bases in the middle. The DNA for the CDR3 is TGTGCCAGCAGTGTAAGGGACCCAGCCTACGAGCAGTACTTC. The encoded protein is CASSVRDPAYEQYF.

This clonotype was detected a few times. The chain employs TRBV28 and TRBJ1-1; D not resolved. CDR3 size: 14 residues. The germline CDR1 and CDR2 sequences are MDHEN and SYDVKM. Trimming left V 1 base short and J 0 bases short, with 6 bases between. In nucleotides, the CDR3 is TGTGCCAGCAGTTTATTTCCGGTGAACACTGAAGCTTTCTTT. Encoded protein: CASSLFPVNTEAFF.

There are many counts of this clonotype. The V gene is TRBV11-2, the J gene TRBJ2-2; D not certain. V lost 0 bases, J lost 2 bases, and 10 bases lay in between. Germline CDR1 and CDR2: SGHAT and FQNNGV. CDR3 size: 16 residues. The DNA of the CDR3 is TGTGCCAGCAGCTTAGATGGGCTATTTAACACCGGGGAGCTGTTTTTT. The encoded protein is CASSLDGLFNTGELFF. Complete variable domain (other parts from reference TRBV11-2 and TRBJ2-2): EAGVAQSPRYKIIEKRQSVAFWCNPISGHATLYWYQQILGQGPKLLIQFQNNGVVDDSQLPKDRFSAERLKGVDSTLKIQPAKLEDSAVYLCASSLDGLFNTGELFFGEGSRLTVL.

This CDR3 reads CASSDTSTERAYEQYF. As DNA, the CDR3 is TGTGCCAGCAGTGACACCTCTACCGAACGGGCCTACGAGCAGTACTTC. The rearrangement links TRBV25-1 to TRBJ2-7; no reliable D call. Trimming pared 3 bases from V and 2 bases from J, leaving 17 bases between. Germline values: CDR1 MGHDK, CDR2 SYGVNS. The CDR3 has 16 residues.

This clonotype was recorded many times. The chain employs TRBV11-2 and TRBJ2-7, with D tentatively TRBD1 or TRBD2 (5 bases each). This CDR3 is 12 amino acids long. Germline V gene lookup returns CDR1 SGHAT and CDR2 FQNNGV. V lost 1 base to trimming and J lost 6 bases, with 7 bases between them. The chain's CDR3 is CASSLGDLEQYF. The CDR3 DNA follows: TGTGCCAGCAGCTTAGGGGACCTCGAGCAGTACTTC.

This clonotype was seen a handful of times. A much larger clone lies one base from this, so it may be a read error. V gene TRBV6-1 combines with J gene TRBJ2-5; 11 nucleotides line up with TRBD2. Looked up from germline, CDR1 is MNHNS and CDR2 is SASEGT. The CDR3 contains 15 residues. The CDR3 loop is CVSSQVAGGLGTQYF. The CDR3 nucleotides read TGTGTCAGCAGCCAAGTAGCGGGGGGGCTTGGGACCCAGTACTTC.

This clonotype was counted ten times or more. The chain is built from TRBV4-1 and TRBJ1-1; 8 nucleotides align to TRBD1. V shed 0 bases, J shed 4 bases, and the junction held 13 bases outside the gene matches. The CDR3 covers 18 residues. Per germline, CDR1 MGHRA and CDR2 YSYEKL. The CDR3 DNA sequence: TGCGCCAGCAGCCAAGATTCTGGACAGGGCCGGGGTGTCACTGAAGCTTTCTTT. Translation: CASSQDSGQGRGVTEAFF.

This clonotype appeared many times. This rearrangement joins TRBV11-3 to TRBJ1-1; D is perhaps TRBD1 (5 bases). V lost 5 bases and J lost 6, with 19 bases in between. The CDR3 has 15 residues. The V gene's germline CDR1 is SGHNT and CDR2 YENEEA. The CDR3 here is CASSLFGTAGAEAFF. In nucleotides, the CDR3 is TGTGCCAGCAGCCTATTCGGGACGGCTGGCGCTGAAGCTTTCTTT.